There are a few counts of the clone carrying this T cell receptor beta chain. What it binds is unknown. TCRdb reanalysed the 5' RACE reads using MiXCR and keeps one entry per CDR3 protein. Seen here are around 250,000 distinct CDR3 sequences, roughly a tenth observed once, and the top ten hold around 6.5%. The CDR3 has 16 amino acids. Germline lookup yields CDR1 MGHRA and CDR2 YSYEKL. J was trimmed by 2 bases and V by 3 bases; bases with no gene match: 9. The sample is drawn from a study of CD8 T cells in ankylosing spondylitis. Whole-study results and caveats: In ankylosing spondylitis blood, a motif of fewer than 10 highly homologous TCR beta variants appeared characteristic.

The sequencing input was blood, either unsorted or a sorted T cell fraction (not recorded which). This receptor was identified in a male donor with ankylosing spondylitis or in good health (not recorded which). The chain recombines TRBV4-1 with TRBJ1-2, with TRBD1 matching 7 bases. CDR3 nucleotide sequence: TGCGCCAGCAGCCAGACAGGGAGGTGGAGAAACTATGGCTACACCTTC. Translation gives CASSQTGRWRNYGYTF.